The clone carrying this T cell receptor beta chain came up a few times. The data were obtained in a study of blood T cell repertoires in COVID-19. Followed over time, Seattle patients had been enrolled while infection was active. This CDR3 comprises 14 residues. V lost 4 bases and J 5 bases, leaving 15 bases between the germline ends. CDR1 and CDR2 (germline): SQVTM, ANQGSEA. Libraries were prepared by immunoSEQ multiplex PCR; TCRdb keeps only in-frame clonotypes and omits some of them. The repertoire holds tens of thousands of clones, with roughly 76% as singletons. The receptor's source is a man at least 80 years old with COVID-19, enrolled during active disease. The V call is TRBV29-1, the J call TRBJ1-5; D remains ambiguous. The source material was peripheral blood. The CDR3 loop is CSVVDIEGDQPQHF. The CDR3 nucleotides are TGCAGCGTTGTAGACATCGAGGGAGATCAGCCCCAGCATTTT.